The present T cell receptor beta chain was sequenced within a study of cytomegalovirus exposure and HLA in healthy donors. Overall study context: Among the approximately 400 genotyped donors, more than 70% were placed in the Caucasian-associated ancestry cluster. Whole-study findings and limits: Researchers catalogued approximately 170 TCR beta chains as cytomegalovirus-associated. TCR beta V- and J-gene trimming, according to a later analysis, was linked to a missense DCLRE1C variant. A later analysis found most CMV-associated TCR beta chains apparently HLA-restricted.

The study ran its PCR with 60 Vbeta and 13 Jbeta primers. TCRdb's copy holds only in-frame clones and misses some; the assay was immunoSEQ multiplex PCR. Among 120,000 or so clones listed, 75% to 85% were seen once. For this clone: As yet, its antigen is unknown.

Germline V gives CDR1 MNHEY, CDR2 SVGAGI. Trimming shortened V by 5 bases and J by 6 bases, and 17 bases separated the two germline ends. This CDR3 is 14 amino acids long. The source of this sequence is a male donor in good health and CMV-seronegative. The V call is TRBV6-5, the J call TRBJ2-7, with D tentatively TRBD2 (6 bases). The source material was PBMCs. The CDR3 coding sequence is TGTGCCAGCAGTAAAAGCGGGTCGGTGATCGAGCAGTACTTC. Its translation: CASSKSGSVIEQYF.